These T cell receptor beta chains were read from a single sample in a study of vaccination and CD4 T cells after COVID-19. One entry per CDR3 protein results from TCRdb running MiXCR on the PCR reads. The sample contains about 12,000 distinct CDR3 sequences, around 32% of which appear only once. Antigens for these TCRs are unknown. The sequencing used CD4+ T cells from blood, cultured in vitro, collected before SARS-CoV-2 vaccination. The receptors shown here come from a human donor who received a COVID-19 vaccine. CDR3s include the opening cysteine and the closing phenylalanine or tryptophan. The D gene is left open where the match is weak. The size field is filled for only some rows; it gives once, few, many or a size class.

>14|.|TRBJ2-5|.|TRBV19
TGTGCCAGAAGGTTCCGGGACAACCAAGAGACCCAGTACTTC
CARRFRDNQETQYF
>15|TRBD2|TRBJ2-5|.|TRBV7-9
TGTGCCAGCAGAAGCAGCGGGGGGGGTCAAGAGACCCAGTACTTC
CASRSSGGGQETQYF
>15|.|TRBJ2-5|few|TRBV7-2
TGTGCCAGCAGCTTAGGTGGTAGGGTGGAAGAGACCCAGTACTTC
CASSLGGRVEETQYF
>13|.|TRBJ2-5|few|TRBV6-4
TGTGCCAGCAGTTCGGACCAACGGGAGACCCAGTACTTC
CASSSDQRETQYF
>16|TRBD1|TRBJ1-1|.|TRBV6-1
TGTGCCAGCAGCTCGGGACAGCCCTGGCTGAACACTGAAGCTTTCTTT
CASSSGQPWLNTEAFF
>11|TRBD1|TRBJ1-6|.|TRBV10-3
TGTGCCATCAGGGACAGGTTTTCCCTCCACTTT
CAIRDRFSLHF
>14|.|TRBJ2-7|few|TRBV7-2
TGTGCCAGCAGCTTAGAAACTGTTCCCTACGAGCAGTACTTC
CASSLETVPYEQYF
>16|TRBD1|TRBJ2-3|.|TRBV18
TGTGCCAGCTCCCCAGACCGGGACAGATACACAGATACGCAGTATTTT
CASSPDRDRYTDTQYF
>14|.|TRBJ1-2|.|TRBV30
TGTGCCTGGAGGAAAAGGCGAACTAACTATGGCTACACCTTC
CAWRKRRTNYGYTF
>15|.|TRBJ2-5|.|TRBV7-2
TGTGCCAGCAGCTTATTAACAGGGTGGCAAGAGACCCAGTACTTC
CASSLLTGWQETQYF
>14|TRBD1|TRBJ1-4|large|TRBV7-9
TGTGCCAGCAGCTTACAGGGGGCTGGGGAAAAACTGTTTTTT
CASSLQGAGEKLFF
>15|.|TRBJ2-1|.|TRBV12-3/TRBV12-4
TGTGCCAGCAGTTTAGTGGGGGGAGAGTACAATGAGCAGTTCTTC
CASSLVGGEYNEQFF
>14|.|TRBJ1-4|few|TRBV21-1
TGTGCCAGCAGACAAGACAGAAGGGGTGAAAAACTGTTTTTT
CASRQDRRGEKLFF
>13|TRBD1|TRBJ1-1|.|TRBV29-1
TGCAGCATAGGACAGGGGAGGGACACTGAAGCTTTCTTT
CSIGQGRDTEAFF
>13|TRBD1|TRBJ1-1|.|TRBV7-9
TGTGCCAGCAGCTTAGCACAGGGGTCTGAAGCTTTCTTT
CASSLAQGSEAFF
>11|.|TRBJ1-2|few|TRBV2
TGTGCCAGCAGGGGGCTCAGTGGCTACACCTTC
CASRGLSGYTF
>13|.|TRBJ1-1|few|TRBV27
TGTGCCAGCAGTTTAATCCTGAACACTGAAGCTTTCTTT
CASSLILNTEAFF
>14|.|TRBJ1-2|medium-sized|TRBV10-3
TGTGCCATCAGTCCCGCGGCGGGGGGGTATGGCTACACCTTC
CAISPAAGGYGYTF
>12|.|TRBJ2-5|few|TRBV11-3
TGTGCCAGCAGCTTAGTTTCAGAGACCCAGTACTTC
CASSLVSETQYF
>14|TRBD2|TRBJ2-7|.|TRBV5-1
TGCGCCAGCAGCCGGACTAGCGGGGATTACGAGCAGTACTTC
CASSRTSGDYEQYF
>15|.|TRBJ1-3|few|TRBV6-5
TGTGCCAGCAGTTACAGACCGTACTCTGGAAACACCATATATTTT
CASSYRPYSGNTIYF
>15|.|TRBJ2-2|.|TRBV20-1
TGCAGTGCTAGGGTGGCAGGAATAGACACCGGGGAGCTGTTTTTT
CSARVAGIDTGELFF
>19|.|TRBJ2-6|few|TRBV7-9
TGTGCCAGCAGCTTCGCTTTATCGGGACACCTCTCTGGGGCCAACGTCCTGACTTTC
CASSFALSGHLSGANVLTF